The 27 T cell receptor beta chains reported below all come from one sample, sequenced in a study of beta chain features in type 1 diabetes. TCRB transcripts that were expressed got sequenced, as all of the isolated RNA had been reverse transcribed. Libraries were prepared by immunoSEQ multiplex PCR; TCRdb keeps only in-frame clonotypes and omits some of them. Of just over 600,000 clones listed, roughly a sixth are singletons. Specimen: naive CD4+ T cells from blood. The source is a man younger than 30 in good health.

The CDR3 reads CASSRRDTQETQYF. In DNA, the CDR3 is TGTGCCAGCAGTCGACGGGACACCCAAGAGACCCAGTACTTC. The chain couples TRBV13 to TRBJ2-5; weak D call: TRBD1 (6 bases). The CDR3 length is 14 residues. Trimming removed 6 bases from V and 1 base from J, with 12 bases in between. Germline CDR1 is PRHDT and CDR2 is FYEKMQ (reference sequence).

J is TRBJ2-3 and V is TRBV10-3; perhaps TRBD2 as D (5 bases). V shed 7 bases and J shed 2 bases, with 13 bases lying between them. The CDR3 extends over 14 amino acids. Germline CDR1 and CDR2: ENHRY and SYGVKD. CDR3 DNA: TGTGCCATCAAGGAAGCAGCGGTCACAGATACGCAGTATTTT. As protein: CAIKEAAVTDTQYF.

This clone was seen more than once but under ten times. The rearrangement uses TRBV7-6 and TRBJ2-1, with TRBD2 as a possible D gene (5 bases). Germline CDR1 is SGHVS and CDR2 is FNYEAQ. This CDR3 contains 12 residues. Trimming stripped 5 bases from V and 9 bases from J, with 11 bases between. CDR3 DNA sequence: TGTGCCAGCAGCCAACTAGGCGTTGAGCAGTTCTTC. Protein sequence: CASSQLGVEQFF.

In this sample, this clone turned up a few times. This chain uses TRBV19 with TRBJ2-2; TRBD1 or TRBD2 may be the D gene (5 bases each). The germline CDR1 and CDR2 sequences are LNHDA and SQIVND (reference sequence). There are 15 residues in the CDR3. Trimming removed 7 bases at V and 2 bases at J, with 14 bases between. CDR3 bases: TGTGCCAGTACCCCGGGACGGCCCAACACCGGGGAGCTGTTTTTT. This encodes CASTPGRPNTGELFF.

This clone was detected only a few times. The V gene is TRBV11-2, the J gene TRBJ2-7, with 10 bases identical to TRBD1. After removal of 2 bases from V and 4 bases from J, the junction contained 2 bases not matched to a gene. Per the germline V gene, CDR1 is SGHAT and CDR2 is FQNNGV. The CDR3 is 14 amino acids. The CDR3 DNA reads TGTGCCAGCAGCTTAAGACAGGGGGCTTACGAGCAGTACTTC. Amino acids: CASSLRQGAYEQYF.

This CDR3 is CASSHRVTSGAYNEQFF. In DNA form, the CDR3 reads TGCGCCAGCAGCCATCGAGTGACTAGCGGAGCTTACAATGAGCAGTTCTTC. V gene TRBV5-1 combines with J gene TRBJ2-1, with 9 bases that match TRBD2. Trimming at V came to 4 bases and at J to 4 bases, leaving 12 bases not matched to a gene. CDR3 length: 17 amino acids. In germline, CDR1 is SGHRS, CDR2 YFSETQ.

In this sample, this clone turned up a few times. CDR3 sequence (DNA): TGTGCCAGCAGCCCCCGCCAGGCACGAGGCTACACCTTC. It yields the protein CASSPRQARGYTF. V is TRBV13 and J is TRBJ1-2; D uncertain. Germline assignment: CDR1 PRHDT and CDR2 FYEKMQ (reference sequence). The ends were cut back, 5 bases at V and 8 bases at J, with 15 bases in the middle. This CDR3 comprises 13 residues.

The chain uses TRBV4-3 and TRBJ1-4; the D gene is possibly TRBD1 (5 bases). The CDR3 totals 18 residues. V shed 0 bases and J shed 8 bases, with 22 bases lying between them. CDR1 and CDR2 from the germline V gene are LGHNA and YSLEER. DNA of the CDR3: TGCGCCAGCAGCCAAGAAACCCCAGGCTTCAGGGTTGGGGAAAAACTGTTTTTT. Protein sequence: CASSQETPGFRVGEKLFF.

The chain employs TRBV5-6 and TRBJ2-7; either TRBD1 or TRBD2 may supply D (5 bases each). Trimming removed 1 base from V and 3 bases from J, with 14 bases in between. Germline CDR1 and CDR2: SGHDT and YYEEEE. The CDR3 is 15 residues long. CDR3 sequence reads: CASSLYSAGSYEQYF. The CDR3 DNA reads as TGTGCCAGCAGCTTGTATTCGGCAGGGAGCTACGAGCAGTACTTC.

V and J are TRBV28 and TRBJ1-5; TRBD1 agrees at 10 bases. J gave up 5 bases and V 10 bases, and 5 bases lay outside the gene matches. This CDR3 is built from 13 residues. CDR1 is MDHEN and CDR2 is SYDVKM in the germline V gene. CDR3 region: CATSDRGYQPQHF. The CDR3 bases are TGTGCCACCTCGGACAGGGGGTATCAGCCCCAGCATTTT.

The CDR3: CASSGSLGVPDTQYF. In DNA form, the CDR3 reads TGTGCCAGCAGTGGATCTCTAGGGGTCCCAGATACGCAGTATTTT. J is TRBJ2-3 and V is TRBV25-1, with D maybe TRBD1 (5 bases). The CDR3 is 15 amino acids. The germline V gene has CDR1 MGHDK and CDR2 SYGVNS. The V and J ends lost 4 bases and 4 bases respectively, with 15 bases between them. Full variable domain (outside the CDR3, taken from reference TRBV25-1 and TRBJ2-3): EADIYQTPRYLVIGTGKKITLECSQTMGHDKMYWYQQDPGMELHLIHYSYGVNSTEKGDLSSESTVSRIRTEHFPLTLESARPSHTSQYLCASSGSLGVPDTQYFGPGTRLTVL.

This clone has more than one count but fewer than ten. The rearrangement joins TRBV18 to TRBJ2-7; a weak D match, TRBD2 (6 bases). The length of the CDR3 is 17 residues. Germline assignment: CDR1 KGHSH and CDR2 LQKENI. The germline V and J ends were trimmed by 2 bases and 3 bases, with 20 bases remaining between them. The CDR3 sequence is CASSPAGPGARGYEQYF. In nucleotides, the CDR3 is TGTGCCAGCTCACCAGCGGGACCTGGAGCCCGCGGCTACGAGCAGTACTTC.

This rearrangement joins TRBV10-3 to TRBJ2-7; possibly TRBD2 for D (7 bases). Germline V gene lookup returns CDR1 ENHRY and CDR2 SYGVKD. This CDR3 has 11 amino acids. Trimming took 9 bases from V and 4 from J, leaving 10 bases between them. In nucleotides, the CDR3 is TGTGCCATAGGGGGGGTTTACGAGCAGTACTTC. Protein: CAIGGVYEQYF.

The V gene is TRBV18, the J gene TRBJ2-6; TRBD2 matches 11 bases. Per the germline V gene, CDR1 is KGHSH and CDR2 is LQKENI. CDR3 length: 18 amino acids. Trimming took 3 bases from V and 0 from J; bases not matched to a gene: 4. DNA for the CDR3: TGTGCCAGCTCACCCGGACTAGCGGGTCTCTCTGGGGCCAACGTCCTGACTTTC. Amino acid sequence: CASSPGLAGLSGANVLTF.

The rearrangement joins TRBV6-5 to TRBJ2-7, with TRBD1 identical over 9 bases. The germline gives CDR1 MNHEY, CDR2 SVGAGI. The CDR3 has 15 residues. V lost 8 bases to trimming and J lost 3 bases; unmatched junction nucleotides: 11. For the CDR3, the DNA is TGTGCCAGCTCGGGGACAGGGAACTCGTTCTACGAGCAGTACTTC. Translated: CASSGTGNSFYEQYF.

The chain combines TRBV23-1 with TRBJ2-5; no definite D call. The closer fit of TRBJ2-7 to the DNA end suggests the J call may be wrong. TRBV23-1 is an ORF; its function is uncertain. This CDR3 comprises 11 residues. The CDR3 DNA reads TGCGCCAGCAGTCAATCCTACGAGCAGTACTTC. Translating it yields CASSQSYEQYF.

This clone appeared a few times. The chain recombines TRBV6-1 with TRBJ2-7, with TRBD2 matching over 10 bases. The CDR3 consists of 15 residues. V lost 4 bases, J lost 2 bases, and 5 bases stayed unmatched. Germline V lookup: CDR1 MNHNS, CDR2 SASEGT. CDR3 amino acids: CASSGLLAGTYEQYF. The CDR3 coding sequence is TGTGCCAGCAGTGGACTACTAGCGGGGACCTACGAGCAGTACTTC.

The V and J genes are TRBV29-1 and TRBJ1-2; the D gene is possibly TRBD1 (5 bases). CDR3 length: 13 residues. Germline V CDR1 and CDR2: SQVTM, ANQGSEA. V was shortened by 2 bases and J by 8 bases, with 15 bases between the two germline ends. The CDR3 here is CSVEYGAGKGYTF. CDR3 coding DNA: TGCAGCGTTGAATATGGGGCAGGGAAAGGCTACACCTTC.

The CDR3 loop reads CASSLVRHSQETQYF. CDR3 bases: TGTGCCAGCAGCTTGGTGCGGCATAGCCAAGAGACCCAGTACTTC. The chain combines TRBV5-4 with TRBJ2-5; D is ambiguous. In germline, CDR1 is SGHNT, CDR2 YYREEE (reference sequence). This CDR3 is built from 15 residues. V was pared by 0 bases and J by 1 base, with 10 bases between.

The chain links TRBV6-5 to TRBJ1-1, with no clear D. CDR3 length: 10 residues. The V end lost 10 bases, the J end lost 7 bases, and 10 bases lay between the germline ends. The V gene's germline CDR1 is MNHEY and CDR2 SVGAGI. CDR3 sequence reads: CATHRGEAFF. The CDR3 nucleotides read TGTGCCACCCACCGGGGTGAAGCTTTCTTT.

The V call is TRBV5-1, the J call TRBJ2-1; 9 positions match TRBD1. J gave up 9 bases and V 2 bases, and 9 bases lay outside the gene matches. Germline V gene data show CDR1 as SGHRS and CDR2 as YFSETQ. The CDR3 is 15 amino acids. The CDR3: CASSFTGTGNGEQFF. CDR3 nucleotides: TGCGCCAGCAGCTTTACCGGGACAGGGAATGGTGAGCAGTTCTTC.

This clone occurred a few times. The chain carries TRBV7-2 and TRBJ2-3, with 8 bases identical to TRBD1. Trimming cost V 5 bases and J 9 bases; bases outside gene matches: 13. CDR1 and CDR2 (germline): SGHTA, FQGNSA. The CDR3 loop spans 15 amino acids. The CDR3 is CASSPQGARSGTQYF. DNA for the CDR3: TGTGCCAGCAGCCCCCAGGGGGCAAGGTCAGGCACGCAGTATTTT.

In its sample, this clone was seen a few times. The chain combines TRBV5-1 with TRBJ1-5; TRBD1 is a possible D gene (5 bases). The CDR3 loop spans 14 amino acids. Per the germline V gene, CDR1 is SGHRS and CDR2 is YFSETQ. V shed 3 bases and J shed 5 bases, with 12 bases lying between them. The CDR3 loop reads CASSWGPSDQPQHF. CDR3 DNA sequence: TGCGCCAGCAGCTGGGGACCGAGCGATCAGCCCCAGCATTTT.

This clone was recorded a few times. This chain links TRBV5-8 with TRBJ2-3; 10 bases line up with TRBD1. The CDR3 loop spans 16 amino acids. V lost 1 base, J lost 6 bases, and 8 bases stayed unmatched. CDR1 SGHTS and CDR2 YDEGEE come from the germline V gene. CDR3 sequence reads: CASSLPGTGVGDTQYF. CDR3 nucleotide sequence: TGTGCCAGCAGCTTGCCGGGGACAGGGGTAGGGGATACGCAGTATTTT. The entire variable domain, with the rest obtained from reference TRBV5-8 and TRBJ2-3, is as follows: EAGVTQSPTHLIKTRGQQATLRCSPISGHTSVYWYQQALGLGLQFLLWYDEGEERNRGNFPPRFSGRQFPNYSSELNVNALELEDSALYLCASSLPGTGVGDTQYFGPGTRLTVL.

This chain uses TRBV18 with TRBJ2-1, with TRBD1 matching 9 bases. This CDR3 region has 16 residues. Trimming took 1 base from V and 6 from J; bases not matched to a gene: 7. Germline V gene sequence: CDR1 KGHSH, CDR2 LQKENI. CDR3 residues: CASSPRQGQGFNEQFF. In nucleotides, the CDR3 is TGTGCCAGCTCACCACGCCAGGGACAGGGATTCAATGAGCAGTTCTTC.

This clone has more than one count but fewer than ten. The rearrangement joins TRBV14 to TRBJ1-4; 7 bases fit TRBD1. In germline, CDR1 is SGHDN, CDR2 FVKESK. Trimming cost V 1 base and J 7 bases; bases outside gene matches: 9. The CDR3 loop spans 16 amino acids. The CDR3 DNA reads as TGTGCCAGCAGCCAAGTTTCGCCAGGGGGTTTTGAAAAACTGTTTTTT. It specifies CASSQVSPGGFEKLFF. The full variable domain, its missing parts supplied by reference TRBV14 and TRBJ1-4, is EAGVTQFPSHSVIEKGQTVTLRCDPISGHDNLYWYRRVMGKEIKFLLHFVKESKQDESGMPNNRFLAERTGGTYSTLKVQPAELEDSGVYFCASSQVSPGGFEKLFFGSGTQLSVL.

This clone was detected only a few times. CDR3 sequence reads: CASSSGGNDYNEQFF. CDR3 bases: TGTGCCAGCAGTAGCGGGGGGAACGACTACAATGAGCAGTTCTTC. The gene calls are TRBV28 and TRBJ2-1; TRBD2 aligns across 9 bases. In germline, CDR1 is MDHEN, CDR2 SYDVKM. The CDR3 loop spans 15 amino acids. Trimming took 5 bases from V and 3 from J; bases not matched to a gene: 5.